This is a list of T cell receptor beta chains from one sample in a study of fetal regulatory T cell absence and autoimmunity. Here immunoSEQ multiplex PCR was the method, and the copy in TCRdb shows in-frame clones only, minus some. The data contain about 50,000 clones, 70% to 85% of them singletons. Sequencing was performed on cord blood. All receptors derive from a newborn boy with IPEX syndrome. Both conserved end residues are part of each CDR3. A D gene is named only where the DNA matches it firmly. Some rows have no size entry. The others give once, few or many, or a class for an expanded clone.

.	TRBV5-1	.	TRBJ1-1	13	TGCGCCAGCTCCGCGGGGGGCTACACTGAAGCTTTCTTT	CASSAGGYTEAFF
.	TRBV7-9	.	TRBJ2-5	11	TGTGCCAGCAGCTCCCGGGGGACCCAGTACTTC	CASSSRGTQYF
.	TRBV6-1	TRBD2	TRBJ2-3	16	TGTGCCAGCAGTGCCGTAGCGGGAGGGTACACAGATACGCAGTATTTT	CASSAVAGGYTDTQYF
.	TRBV4-1	TRBD1	TRBJ2-1	14	TGCGCCAGCAGCCAAGGACAGGGGAGGAATGAGCAGTTCTTC	CASSQGQGRNEQFF
.	TRBV12-5	.	TRBJ1-6	13	TGTGCTAGTGGTTTACAGTATAATTCACCCCTCCACTTT	CASGLQYNSPLHF
.	TRBV27	TRBD2	TRBJ2-1	18	TGTGCCAGCAGTTTATTATGGGCGGGGGGCCGGCCTTACAATGAGCAGTTCTTC	CASSLLWAGGRPYNEQFF
.	TRBV5-5	.	TRBJ1-1	14	TGTGCCAGCAGCTTGGGTGGGTGGAACACTGAAGCTTTCTTT	CASSLGGWNTEAFF
once	TRBV6-5	.	TRBJ2-3	13	TGTGCCAGCACCGGACTGAGCACAGATACGCAGTATTTT	CASTGLSTDTQYF
.	TRBV7-2	TRBD2	TRBJ2-1	16	TGTGCCAGCAGCTTAGGCACTAGCGGGGGGATGGGTGAGCAGTTCTTC	CASSLGTSGGMGEQFF
few	TRBV6-1	.	TRBJ1-2	12	TGTGCCAGCAGGACCGACAGCTATGGCTACACCTTC	CASRTDSYGYTF
.	TRBV2	.	TRBJ1-3	15	TGTGCCAGCAGTGCGACAGGATTCTCTGGAAACACCATATATTTT	CASSATGFSGNTIYF
.	TRBV7-9	TRBD1	TRBJ2-3	15	TGTGCCAGCAGCCTCCGGGACAGCTCCACAGATACGCAGTATTTT	CASSLRDSSTDTQYF